This T cell receptor (beta chain) was identified in a study of T cells expressing NK-cell markers. Beta-chain TCR cDNA was generated via 5'RACE template switching with UMIs. From its re-call of the 5' RACE reads, TCRdb lists each CDR3 protein once, without DNA. The table gives 150,000 to 180,000 distinct CDR3 sequences; the top ten clones make up 37% of it. The CDR3 is made up of 18 amino acids. Looked up from germline, CDR1 is SGHVS and CDR2 is FNYEAQ. The rearrangement joins TRBV7-6 to TRBJ2-3; TCRdb's D call of TRBD2 is untestable without DNA. The TCR was taken from a woman between 45 and 65 years old in good health. Material: blood T cells: a sorted CD56 or NKG2C T cell subset, CD4+ or CD8+ T cells, or bulk PBMC T cells (not recorded which). This chain's CDR3 is CASSLEGGLLGLTDTQYF.